Each of the 32 T cell receptor beta chains below was sequenced from the same sample in a study of identical twins (dated by TCRdb to the mid-2010s). The library came from 5' RACE. The reads were generated on an Illumina HiSeq 2000. Using fastp trimming at Q25 and MiXCR clonotype assembly, TCRdb reanalyzed the public sequencing data and kept in-frame beta chains. Rows are combined by CDR3 protein, so each entry shows the most common genes and DNA. Within this sample are 200,000 to 250,000 distinct CDR3 sequences, with approximately 7% of them counted one time only. Jointly, the top ten make up 3% to 4% of the sample. The same sample was also studied in work on yellow fever vaccine responses in identical twins.

Sequencing was carried out using memory (CD45RO+) T cells sorted from blood. The cell subset or site label here, explained by the study, means: CD45RO+ enriched T cells. All receptors derive from a woman between 18 and 29 years old in good health.

This clonotype was seen repeatedly, ten times or more. The rearrangement links TRBV3-1 to TRBJ1-2; the match to TRBD1 covers 9 bases. Germline values: CDR1 LGHDT, CDR2 YNNKEL (reference sequence). V shed 4 bases and J 7 bases; nucleotides not matched to a gene: 7. The CDR3 is made up of 14 amino acids. For the CDR3, the DNA is TGTGCCAGCAGCCCATCGGACAGGGGAAGTGGCTACACCTTC. As protein: CASSPSDRGSGYTF.

J is TRBJ1-1 and V is TRBV28; possible D gene TRBD1, 5 bases. This CDR3 contains 14 residues. V was trimmed by 6 bases and J by 2 bases, leaving 13 bases between them. The V gene's germline CDR1 is MDHEN and CDR2 SYDVKM. The CDR3 protein is CASSRTTANTEAFF. The CDR3 coding sequence is TGTGCCAGCAGCCGTACGACAGCTAACACTGAAGCTTTCTTT.

This clonotype came up a few times. This chain uses TRBV6-5 with TRBJ1-3; D may be TRBD1 (5 bases). Germline V gene lookup returns CDR1 MNHEY and CDR2 SVGAGI. V gave up 0 bases and J gave up 1 base, with 13 bases separating them. The CDR3 is made up of 17 amino acids. DNA for the CDR3: TGTGCCAGCAGTTACTCGCAAGGGGCGCAATCTGGAAACACCATATATTTT. This translates into CASSYSQGAQSGNTIYF.

This clonotype occurred many times. The chain uses TRBV6-1 and TRBJ2-7; D is perhaps TRBD1 (6 bases). V was clipped by 5 bases and J by 6 bases, with 17 bases between them. The CDR3 sequence is 14 residues long. Germline-derived CDR1 and CDR2 are MNHNS and SASEGT. In DNA, the CDR3 is TGTGCCAGCAGTTGGAAGCGATCAGGGGTCGAGCAGTACTTC. This codes for CASSWKRSGVEQYF.

This clonotype occurred a few times. This chain uses TRBV28 with TRBJ1-5; a possible D gene is TRBD1 (6 bases). Germline V gene sequence: CDR1 MDHEN, CDR2 SYDVKM. Trimming took 6 bases from V and 2 from J, leaving 14 bases between them. The CDR3 sequence is 15 residues long. The CDR3 sequence: CASRLQGSGNQPQHF. The CDR3 DNA is TGTGCCAGCAGATTACAGGGATCGGGCAATCAGCCCCAGCATTTT. Combining the CDR3 with reference TRBV28 and TRBJ1-5 gives the whole variable domain DVKVTQSSRYLVKRTGEKVFLECVQDMDHENMFWYRQDPGLGLRLIYFSYDVKMKEKGDIPEGYSVSREKKERFSLILESASTNQTSMYLCASRLQGSGNQPQHFGDGTRLSIL.

This clonotype appeared many times. This rearrangement joins TRBV6-6 to TRBJ1-2; D might be TRBD1 (5 bases). The CDR3 is 13 amino acids. Trimming pared 7 bases from V and 3 bases from J, leaving 12 bases between. Germline V gene lookup returns CDR1 MNHNY and CDR2 SVGAGI (reference sequence). Here the CDR3 reads CASKLTVDYGYTF. DNA for the CDR3: TGTGCCAGCAAACTGACAGTCGACTATGGCTACACCTTC.

This clonotype was seen many times. The J gene is TRBJ2-1, the V gene TRBV5-1; D perhaps matches TRBD2 (6 bases). The V end lost 0 bases, the J end lost 0 bases, and 10 bases lay between the germline ends. Germline lookup yields CDR1 SGHRS and CDR2 YFSETQ. The CDR3 has 16 residues. The CDR3 bases are TGCGCCAGCAGCTTGGTTGGGGGGAGCTCCTACAATGAGCAGTTCTTC. Its translation is CASSLVGGSSYNEQFF.

This clonotype appeared a few times. The chain is built from TRBV10-3 and TRBJ2-1; D could derive from TRBD1 or TRBD2 (5 bases each). The germline CDR1 and CDR2 sequences are ENHRY and SYGVKD. CDR3 length equals 15 residues. V was cut by 9 bases and J by 2 bases, with 17 bases left in between. The CDR3 loop is CAIGGRRTAYNEQFF. As DNA, the CDR3 is TGTGCCATTGGGGGACGGCGGACTGCCTACAATGAGCAGTTCTTC.

This clonotype was recorded many times. This chain links TRBV5-1 with TRBJ2-3; 10 nucleotides align to TRBD2. The CDR3 sequence is 15 residues long. J lost 5 bases, V lost 2 bases, and 5 bases had no gene match. Germline V CDR1 and CDR2: SGHRS, YFSETQ. CDR3 residues: CASSFSGGAGDTQYF. The CDR3 bases are TGCGCCAGCAGCTTCAGCGGGGGGGCTGGAGATACGCAGTATTTT.

This clonotype was seen at least ten times. The CDR3 nucleotides are TGTGCCAGCAGCTTAGCTCGAGCCGGGACCGAAAAGGGAGAGACCCAGTACTTC. It specifies CASSLARAGTEKGETQYF. The chain joins TRBV7-2 to TRBJ2-5; tentatively, D is TRBD1 or TRBD2 (5 bases each). V was pared by 0 bases and J by 4 bases, with 21 bases between. This CDR3 region has 18 residues. From germline, CDR1 is SGHTA and CDR2 FQGNSA.

The table lists this clonotype with many counts. This rearrangement joins TRBV12-3 or TRBV12-4 to TRBJ1-4; no definite D call. The V end was cut by 5 bases, the J end by 0 bases, with 16 bases between. This CDR3 region has 17 residues. DNA for the CDR3: TGTGCCAGCAGTCCTCACTTGGCAGACACAACTAATGAAAAACTGTTTTTT. It yields the protein CASSPHLADTTNEKLFF.

This chain links TRBV12-5 with TRBJ2-3; D is ambiguous. Germline V lookup: CDR1 LGHNT, CDR2 FRNRAP. There are 13 residues in the CDR3. The germline V and J ends were trimmed by 3 bases and 0 bases, with 4 bases remaining between them. The CDR3 loop is CASGFLSTDTQYF. CDR3 coding DNA: TGTGCTAGTGGTTTTCTTAGCACAGATACGCAGTATTTT.

This clonotype appeared many times. The V call is TRBV4-1, the J call TRBJ2-7; D is ambiguous. Trimming took off 0 bases at V and 3 bases at J, with 12 bases between the two ends. This CDR3 contains 15 residues. Germline V lookup: CDR1 MGHRA, CDR2 YSYEKL. This chain's CDR3 is CASSQDRQTFYEQYF. Here the CDR3 DNA reads TGCGCCAGCAGCCAAGATCGGCAGACCTTCTACGAGCAGTACTTC.

The chain combines TRBV14 with TRBJ1-3, with a possible D match to TRBD1 (5 bases). V was pared by 2 bases and J by 9 bases, with 5 bases between. There are 11 residues in the CDR3. Looked up from germline, CDR1 is SGHDN and CDR2 is FVKESK. This chain's CDR3 is CASSQRGTIYF. DNA for the CDR3: TGTGCCAGCAGCCAAAGGGGCACCATATATTTT.

This chain connects TRBV12-3 or TRBV12-4 to TRBJ2-7; maybe TRBD2 (6 bases). Trimming took 6 bases from V and 0 from J, leaving 12 bases between them. The CDR3 loop spans 14 amino acids. CDR3 sequence reads: CASRVAGSSYEQYF. The CDR3 bases are TGTGCCAGCAGGGTGGCCGGGAGCTCCTACGAGCAGTACTTC.

The table lists this clonotype with a few counts. This chain connects TRBV11-2 to TRBJ1-1, with 7 bases matching TRBD1. The CDR3 covers 15 residues. J lost 0 bases, V lost 3 bases, and 4 bases had no gene match. Germline CDR1 reads SGHAT; CDR2 reads FQNNGV. The CDR3 spells CASSFSTGMNTEAFF. In DNA form, the CDR3 reads TGTGCCAGCAGCTTTTCGACAGGGATGAACACTGAAGCTTTCTTT.

This clonotype was counted a few times. The gene calls are TRBV7-2 and TRBJ2-3, with a possible D match to TRBD2 (5 bases). Per the germline V gene, CDR1 is SGHTA and CDR2 is FQGNSA. V was trimmed by 2 bases and J by 1 base, leaving 10 bases between them. The CDR3 sequence is 15 residues long. Here the CDR3 reads CASSLSDFRTDTQYF. For the CDR3, the DNA is TGTGCCAGCAGCTTATCGGACTTCCGCACAGATACGCAGTATTTT. Drawing the rest from reference TRBV7-2 and TRBJ2-3, the complete variable domain is GAGVSQSPSNKVTEKGKDVELRCDPISGHTALYWYRQSLGQGLEFLIYFQGNSAPDKSGLPSDRFSAERTGGSVSTLTIQRTQQEDSAVYLCASSLSDFRTDTQYFGPGTRLTVL.

The sample holds many counts of this clonotype. The rearrangement uses TRBV6-1 and TRBJ1-1, with D maybe TRBD1 (6 bases). CDR1 and CDR2 (germline): MNHNS, SASEGT. This CDR3 comprises 12 residues. V gave up 5 bases and J gave up 6 bases, with 10 bases separating them. The DNA of the CDR3 is TGTGCCAGCAGTCTACAGGGCTCTGAAGCTTTCTTT. Encoded protein: CASSLQGSEAFF.

V is TRBV12-5 and J is TRBJ1-1, with D perhaps matching TRBD1 (6 bases). The length of the CDR3 is 12 residues. Germline loops: CDR1 LGHNT, CDR2 FRNRAP. V lost 1 base and J lost 11, with 11 bases in between. The CDR3 DNA is TGTGCTAGTGGTTTGGGGCAGGGGAACGCTTTCTTT. Amino acids: CASGLGQGNAFF.

This clonotype has more than one count but fewer than ten. The chain couples TRBV11-2 to TRBJ2-5, with D unclear. CDR1 and CDR2 (germline): SGHAT, FQNNGV. CDR3 size: 13 residues. V was cut by 0 bases and J by 5 bases, with 7 bases left in between. In nucleotides, the CDR3 is TGTGCCAGCAGCTTAGAGACTGCGGAGACCCAGTACTTC. This codes for CASSLETAETQYF.

This clonotype was seen only a few times. The V call is TRBV6-1, the J call TRBJ1-3; tentatively, D is TRBD1 (5 bases). V lost 1 base and J lost 0, with 7 bases in between. Germline-derived CDR1 and CDR2 are MNHNS and SASEGT. The CDR3 totals 15 residues. CDR3 in DNA: TGTGCCAGCAGTGAAGGGGACGGCTCTGGAAACACCATATATTTT. Translating it yields CASSEGDGSGNTIYF.

This clonotype was seen repeatedly, ten times or more. The chain uses TRBV20-1 and TRBJ2-1; 8 bases fit TRBD2. V shed 0 bases and J 8 bases; nucleotides not matched to a gene: 6. CDR1 is DFQATT, CDR2 SNEGSKA, per germline (reference sequence). The CDR3 covers 14 residues. The DNA for the CDR3 is TGCAGTGCTAGAGACGGGGGGGCATTCGATGAGCAGTTCTTC. This translates into CSARDGGAFDEQFF.

This clonotype was counted a few times. The V call is TRBV27, the J call TRBJ2-1, with unresolved D. Germline V lookup: CDR1 MNHEY, CDR2 SMNVEV (reference sequence). Trimming removed 1 base from V and 3 bases from J, with 10 bases in between. The CDR3 is made up of 15 amino acids. The CDR3 spells CASSLFISDYNEQFF. The CDR3 coding sequence is TGTGCCAGCAGTTTATTCATCAGTGACTACAATGAGCAGTTCTTC.

This chain connects TRBV6-5 to TRBJ2-2, with D possibly being TRBD2 (6 bases). The V and J ends lost 1 base and 3 bases respectively, with 6 bases between them. This CDR3 region has 14 residues. Germline V CDR1 and CDR2: MNHEY, SVGAGI. CDR3: CASSYWRDTGELFF. As DNA, the CDR3 is TGTGCCAGCAGTTACTGGAGGGACACCGGGGAGCTGTTTTTT.

This clonotype was recorded many times. The V call is TRBV3-1, the J call TRBJ1-6; possible D gene TRBD1, 6 bases. The CDR3 consists of 14 residues. The V and J ends lost 6 bases and 7 bases respectively, with 13 bases between them. From germline, CDR1 is LGHDT and CDR2 YNNKEL (reference sequence). The CDR3 spells CASSLGQLNSPLHF. The CDR3 DNA follows: TGTGCCAGCAGTCTCGGACAGCTGAATTCACCCCTCCACTTT.

The table lists this clonotype with many counts. The V gene is TRBV15, the J gene TRBJ2-1; D is unclear. Germline assignment: CDR1 LNHNV and CDR2 YYDKDF (reference sequence). The CDR3 spans 13 residues. Trimming removed 4 bases at V and 7 bases at J, with 11 bases between. The CDR3 DNA follows: TGTGCCACCAGCATATTAGGTAGGAATGAGCAGTTCTTC. Translation gives CATSILGRNEQFF.

This clonotype showed up just a few times. The chain uses TRBV2 and TRBJ1-2, with a tentative D call TRBD1 (5 bases). This CDR3 has 14 residues. Germline V gene data show CDR1 as SNHLY and CDR2 as FYNNEI. The V and J ends lost 7 bases and 5 bases respectively, with 17 bases between them. The CDR3, as DNA: TGTGCCAGCACTTTCGGCAGGGAAGTATATGGCTACACCTTC. This encodes CASTFGREVYGYTF.

There are a few counts of this clonotype. CDR3 protein: CASSDRTSADADTQYF. The DNA for the CDR3 is TGTGCCAGCAGTGACCGGACTAGCGCAGACGCAGATACGCAGTATTTT. The genes are TRBV6-1 and TRBJ2-3, with 9 nucleotides matching TRBD2. Germline CDR1 reads MNHNS; CDR2 reads SASEGT. The CDR3 sequence is 16 residues long. V dropped 3 bases and J dropped 4; count of bases not matched to a gene: 8.

This clonotype was counted ten times or more. This chain joins TRBV12-3 or TRBV12-4 and TRBJ2-5; D perhaps matches TRBD1 (7 bases). V lost 2 bases and J 5 bases, leaving 15 bases between the germline ends. CDR3 length: 15 amino acids. CDR3 amino acids: CASSLNQGGPETQYF. CDR3 nucleotide sequence: TGTGCCAGCAGTTTAAACCAGGGGGGCCCCGAGACCCAGTACTTC.

The chain combines TRBV20-1 with TRBJ1-6; 9 bases agree with TRBD1. Germline CDR1 reads DFQATT; CDR2 reads SNEGSKA (reference sequence). The CDR3 covers 13 residues. The V and J ends lost 7 bases and 3 bases, in that order; junction bases with no gene match: 1. Here the CDR3 DNA reads TGCAGTGGGACAGGGGACTATAATTCACCCCTCCACTTT. Translation gives CSGTGDYNSPLHF.

This clonotype was seen many times. The chain uses TRBV12-3 or TRBV12-4 and TRBJ2-2; D gene ambiguous. V gave up 7 bases and J gave up 6 bases, with 18 bases separating them. The CDR3 consists of 15 residues. CDR3: CASKPASPSPGELFF. In nucleotides, the CDR3 is TGTGCCAGCAAACCCGCATCCCCCAGTCCCGGGGAGCTGTTTTTT.

This clonotype was detected ten times or more. This chain uses TRBV5-1 with TRBJ1-1; unclear D gene. CDR3 size: 14 residues. Trimming pared 4 bases from V and 1 base from J, leaving 11 bases between. The germline V gene encodes CDR1 SGHRS and CDR2 YFSETQ. The CDR3 reads CASSNPSKNTEAFF. In DNA, the CDR3 is TGCGCCAGCAGCAACCCCTCCAAGAACACTGAAGCTTTCTTT. The variable domain in full, with the rest retrieved from reference TRBV5-1 and TRBJ1-1, is KAGVTQTPRYLIKTRGQQVTLSCSPISGHRSVSWYQQTPGQGLQFLFEYFSETQRNKGNFPGRFSGRQFSNSRSEMNVSTLELGDSALYLCASSNPSKNTEAFFGQGTRLTVV.